These T cell receptor beta chains were read from a single sample in a study of Ad26.COV2.S vaccination and SARS-CoV-2 variants. Method: immunoSEQ multiplex PCR; TCRdb's copy keeps in-frame clones and lacks some. In the table there are roughly 380,000 clones, 80% to 90% of which are singletons. Sequenced material: peripheral blood, taken in a trial of Ad26.COV2.S vaccine versus placebo. All receptors come from a person between 18 and 65 years old who received the Ad26.COV2.S COVID-19 vaccine or a placebo. Each CDR3 is given with its conserved first and last residue. A D gene is named only where the DNA matches it firmly. The listing skips clone size in some rows; elsewhere it reads once, few, many or a size class.

J | V | D | size | DNA | CDR3
TRBJ2-1 | TRBV5-4 | TRBD2 | few | TGTGCCAGCATGCGCCCGGGACTAGCGGCTATTCCGGTCTTC | CASMRPGLAAIPVF
TRBJ2-3 | TRBV28 | TRBD2 | . | TGTGCCAGCAGTTTATCGCGGGAGAGTATCACAGATACGCAGTATTTT | CASSLSRESITDTQYF
TRBJ2-3 | TRBV6-6 | TRBD2 | . | TGTGCCAGCAGTCGATCACGCCGGACTAGCGGGAGGGGGGATACGCAGTATTTT | CASSRSRRTSGRGDTQYF
TRBJ2-1 | TRBV6-5 | TRBD1 | . | TGTGCCAGCAGCCCGCGCGACAGGGGACACAATGAGCAGTTCTTC | CASSPRDRGHNEQFF
TRBJ2-7 | TRBV27 | . | . | TGTGCCAGCAGCAGAGCGGGTCCCTCTCACGAGCAGTACTTC | CASSRAGPSHEQYF
TRBJ2-1 | TRBV11-3 | TRBD2 | . | TGTGCCAGCAGCTTAGTTCTAGCGGGAGGGTTCGGGCGCGATGAGCAGTTCTTC | CASSLVLAGGFGRDEQFF
TRBJ2-3 | TRBV14 | TRBD2 | . | TGTGCCAGCAGCCAACGGGGGGGGAGCACAGATACGCAGTATTTT | CASSQRGGSTDTQYF
TRBJ2-3 | TRBV20-1 | . | . | TGCAGTGCTAGTCCCAATTGGGGGGGGGCGTTCACAGATACGCAGTATTTT | CSASPNWGGAFTDTQYF
TRBJ2-3 | TRBV5-6 | TRBD1 | . | TGTGCCGCAAGAACGGGGACAGGGTCACCAGATACGCAGTATTTT | CAARTGTGSPDTQYF
TRBJ2-5 | TRBV3-1/TRBV3-2 | . | . | TGTGCCAGCAGCCAGCGACGGCTTGGGGGGCCCCAGTACTTC | CASSQRRLGGPQYF
TRBJ2-3 | TRBV7-6 | . | many | TGTGCCAGCAGCCTCGGGGCTGCTACGGGCACAGATACGCAGTATTTT | CASSLGAATGTDTQYF
TRBJ1-3 | TRBV7-6 | . | . | TGTGCCAGCAGCTTAGGCGGGGGTGGCAGGGCCCTCCCTGGAAACACCATATATTTT | CASSLGGGGRALPGNTIYF
TRBJ1-4 | TRBV25-1 | TRBD1 | . | TGTGCCAGCACCCTAAAGACAGGGATAGGGGAAAAACTGTTTTTT | CASTLKTGIGEKLFF
TRBJ2-1 | TRBV5-4 | TRBD2 | . | TGTGCCAGCAGCCTATATCTCGGCGGGGGGGGAAGCTCCTACAATGAGCAGTTCTTC | CASSLYLGGGGSSYNEQFF
TRBJ2-1 | TRBV24-1 | TRBD1 | . | TGTGCCACCAGTCAGACACTTAGGACAGGGACCCACAATGAGCAGTTCTTC | CATSQTLRTGTHNEQFF
TRBJ2-1 | TRBV5-1 | TRBD1 | . | TGCGCCAGCAGCTTGGGGACAGGGGATGAGCAGTTCTTC | CASSLGTGDEQFF
TRBJ2-1 | TRBV24-1 | TRBD2 | once | TGTGCCACCAGAGGACTAGCGGGAGACAATGAGCAGTTCTTC | CATRGLAGDNEQFF
TRBJ2-3 | TRBV28 | TRBD1 | . | TGTGCCAGCAGCTTTGGGACAGGGGACACAGATACGCAGTATTTT | CASSFGTGDTDTQYF
TRBJ2-2 | TRBV19 | . | . | TGTGCCAGTAGTATTCAAGGGGGAGGCGGGGAGCTGTTTTTT | CASSIQGGGGELFF
TRBJ1-2 | TRBV14 | TRBD1 | . | TGTGCCAGCAGCCAGACAGGGATCTATGGCTACACCTTC | CASSQTGIYGYTF
TRBJ1-1 | TRBV5-1 | TRBD1 | . | TGCGCCAGCAGCTTGACCCCAGGGGGCGCTGAAGCTTTCTTT | CASSLTPGGAEAFF
TRBJ1-3 | TRBV7-8 | . | . | TGTGCCAGCAGCTCGGGGGGCTCTGGAAACACCATATATTTT | CASSSGGSGNTIYF
TRBJ2-3 | TRBV11-2 | . | . | TGTGCCAGCAGTCTAAGGGTCGGGACTAGCACAGATACGCAGTATTTT | CASSLRVGTSTDTQYF
TRBJ2-7 | TRBV18 | . | . | TGTGCCAGCTCACCAGTGGGGGGACCGTACGAGCAGTACTTC | CASSPVGGPYEQYF
TRBJ2-5 | TRBV30 | . | . | TGTGCCACACAAGGGACCTCACGGGAGACCCAGTACTTC | CATQGTSRETQYF
TRBJ2-7 | TRBV7-9 | . | . | TGTGCCAGCACCCTAGAGGGCGAGCAGTACTTC | CASTLEGEQYF
TRBJ1-6 | TRBV28 | . | . | TGTGCCAGCAGTGAGCCCCTTGGGTCACCCCTCCACTTT | CASSEPLGSPLHF
TRBJ2-1 | TRBV11-2 | . | . | TGTGCCAGCAGCTCGTCATTGGCAGGGGGGCCTAACTACAATGAGCAGTTCTTC | CASSSSLAGGPNYNEQFF
TRBJ2-7 | TRBV28 | . | few | TGTGCCAGCACCAGACTTATTACGGGGGATTACGAGCAGTACTTC | CASTRLITGDYEQYF
TRBJ1-2 | TRBV12-3/TRBV12-4 | . | . | TGTGCCAGCAACCTCCGGGGCGGCTATGGCTACACCTTC | CASNLRGGYGYTF
TRBJ2-3 | TRBV12-5 | . | once | TGTGCTAGTGGTTTGCCCCCTTGTGGACGGGCGAAGACAGATACGCAGTATTTT | CASGLPPCGRAKTDTQYF
TRBJ2-3 | TRBV15 | . | . | TGTGCCACCAAGGAGGGCGGCACAGATACGCAGTATTTT | CATKEGGTDTQYF
TRBJ2-7 | TRBV6-2/TRBV6-3 | TRBD2 | . | TGTGCCAGCAGTTACTCCGGGACTAGTAATCACGAGCAGTACTTC | CASSYSGTSNHEQYF
TRBJ2-1 | TRBV7-9 | . | . | TGTGCCAGCAGCTCACCACTGGGTTCCTACAATGAGCAGTTCTTC | CASSSPLGSYNEQFF
TRBJ2-3 | TRBV4-1 | TRBD1 | . | TGCGCCAGCAGCCATCCGGGACAGAACACAGATACGCAGTATTTT | CASSHPGQNTDTQYF
TRBJ2-3 | TRBV4-3 | . | . | TGCGCCAGCAGCAAGGATGGTCTCGCCACAGATACGCAGTATTTT | CASSKDGLATDTQYF
TRBJ1-4 | TRBV7-8 | . | . | TGTGCCAGCAGCTTAGGGGAACGGGGTTGGAAGGAAAAACTGTTTTTT | CASSLGERGWKEKLFF
TRBJ2-7 | TRBV10-3 | . | . | TGTGCCATCAGTGAAGGACCGACCCTCTACGAGCAGTACTTC | CAISEGPTLYEQYF
TRBJ1-2 | TRBV28 | . | . | TGTGCCAGCAGTCCGGCCGGGTCACAAGGATATGGCTACACCTTC | CASSPAGSQGYGYTF
TRBJ2-3 | TRBV30 | . | . | TGTGCCTGGAGTTGGCCCCTCCTAGCATACACAGATACGCAGTATTTT | CAWSWPLLAYTDTQYF
TRBJ1-5 | TRBV29-1 | . | . | TGCAGCGTCGGTACAGGGATGGGAGAGCATCAGCCCCAGCATTTT | CSVGTGMGEHQPQHF
TRBJ1-2 | TRBV19 | . | . | TGTGCCAGTAGAGGGACTGCTAATATCTATGGCTACACCTTC | CASRGTANIYGYTF
TRBJ1-1 | TRBV3-1/TRBV3-2 | TRBD1 | . | TGTGCCAGCAGAGGGACAGGGGGCACTGAAGCTTTCTTT | CASRGTGGTEAFF
TRBJ2-5 | TRBV7-9 | TRBD1 | . | TGTGCCAGCAGCTTCTCAGGGGGTCAAGAGACCCAGTACTTC | CASSFSGGQETQYF
TRBJ1-1 | TRBV7-5 | . | . | TGTGTCAGAAGCTTATGGGAGGGATCCACTGAAGCTTTCTTT | CVRSLWEGSTEAFF
TRBJ1-1 | TRBV30 | TRBD1 | . | TGTGCCTGGCTCAGGGGGCAGGTGTCTGAAGCTTTCTTT | CAWLRGQVSEAFF
TRBJ1-2 | TRBV27 | . | . | TGTGCCAGCAGTGCCCTGACAGGAACCTATGGCTACACCTTC | CASSALTGTYGYTF
TRBJ1-1 | TRBV29-1 | . | . | TGCAGCGTTGAGGGCCCGGGGGGGAGGAACACTGAAGCTTTCTTT | CSVEGPGGRNTEAFF
TRBJ2-5 | TRBV10-3 | . | . | TGTGCCATCAGTGAGTCGAGGACAGTCCAAGAGACCCAGTACTTC | CAISESRTVQETQYF
TRBJ1-4 | TRBV6-5 | . | . | TGTGCCAGCAGTTACTCGAGCAGGGCTAATGAAAAACTGTTTTTT | CASSYSSRANEKLFF
TRBJ2-2 | TRBV25-1 | TRBD1 | . | TGTGCCAGCAGTGATCCGGGACAGGGGGCTGCCGGGGAGCTGTTTTTT | CASSDPGQGAAGELFF
TRBJ1-4 | TRBV7-9 | . | . | TGTGCCAGCAGCCCAGGTGGACAGAAAAATGAAAAACTGTTTTTT | CASSPGGQKNEKLFF
TRBJ2-7 | TRBV7-8 | . | . | TGTGCCAGCAGCTTAGGGTCCCTTTCACTGGGGTACGAGCAGTACTTC | CASSLGSLSLGYEQYF
TRBJ2-3 | TRBV6-1 | . | . | TGTGCCAGCAGTGAATTGGGAGATACGCAGTATTTT | CASSELGDTQYF
TRBJ2-7 | TRBV28 | . | once | TGTGCCAGCAGTTTATTCGGAGGAACGAGCTCCTACGAGCAGTACTTC | CASSLFGGTSSYEQYF
TRBJ2-2 | TRBV7-6 | TRBD2 | . | TGTGCCAGCAGCTTTGGTACTAGCGGGAGGGCCTTGGACACCGGGGAGCTGTTTTTT | CASSFGTSGRALDTGELFF
TRBJ2-3 | TRBV5-1 | TRBD2 | . | TGCGCCAGCAGCGGCCCGGGACTAGGTACAGATACGCAGTATTTT | CASSGPGLGTDTQYF